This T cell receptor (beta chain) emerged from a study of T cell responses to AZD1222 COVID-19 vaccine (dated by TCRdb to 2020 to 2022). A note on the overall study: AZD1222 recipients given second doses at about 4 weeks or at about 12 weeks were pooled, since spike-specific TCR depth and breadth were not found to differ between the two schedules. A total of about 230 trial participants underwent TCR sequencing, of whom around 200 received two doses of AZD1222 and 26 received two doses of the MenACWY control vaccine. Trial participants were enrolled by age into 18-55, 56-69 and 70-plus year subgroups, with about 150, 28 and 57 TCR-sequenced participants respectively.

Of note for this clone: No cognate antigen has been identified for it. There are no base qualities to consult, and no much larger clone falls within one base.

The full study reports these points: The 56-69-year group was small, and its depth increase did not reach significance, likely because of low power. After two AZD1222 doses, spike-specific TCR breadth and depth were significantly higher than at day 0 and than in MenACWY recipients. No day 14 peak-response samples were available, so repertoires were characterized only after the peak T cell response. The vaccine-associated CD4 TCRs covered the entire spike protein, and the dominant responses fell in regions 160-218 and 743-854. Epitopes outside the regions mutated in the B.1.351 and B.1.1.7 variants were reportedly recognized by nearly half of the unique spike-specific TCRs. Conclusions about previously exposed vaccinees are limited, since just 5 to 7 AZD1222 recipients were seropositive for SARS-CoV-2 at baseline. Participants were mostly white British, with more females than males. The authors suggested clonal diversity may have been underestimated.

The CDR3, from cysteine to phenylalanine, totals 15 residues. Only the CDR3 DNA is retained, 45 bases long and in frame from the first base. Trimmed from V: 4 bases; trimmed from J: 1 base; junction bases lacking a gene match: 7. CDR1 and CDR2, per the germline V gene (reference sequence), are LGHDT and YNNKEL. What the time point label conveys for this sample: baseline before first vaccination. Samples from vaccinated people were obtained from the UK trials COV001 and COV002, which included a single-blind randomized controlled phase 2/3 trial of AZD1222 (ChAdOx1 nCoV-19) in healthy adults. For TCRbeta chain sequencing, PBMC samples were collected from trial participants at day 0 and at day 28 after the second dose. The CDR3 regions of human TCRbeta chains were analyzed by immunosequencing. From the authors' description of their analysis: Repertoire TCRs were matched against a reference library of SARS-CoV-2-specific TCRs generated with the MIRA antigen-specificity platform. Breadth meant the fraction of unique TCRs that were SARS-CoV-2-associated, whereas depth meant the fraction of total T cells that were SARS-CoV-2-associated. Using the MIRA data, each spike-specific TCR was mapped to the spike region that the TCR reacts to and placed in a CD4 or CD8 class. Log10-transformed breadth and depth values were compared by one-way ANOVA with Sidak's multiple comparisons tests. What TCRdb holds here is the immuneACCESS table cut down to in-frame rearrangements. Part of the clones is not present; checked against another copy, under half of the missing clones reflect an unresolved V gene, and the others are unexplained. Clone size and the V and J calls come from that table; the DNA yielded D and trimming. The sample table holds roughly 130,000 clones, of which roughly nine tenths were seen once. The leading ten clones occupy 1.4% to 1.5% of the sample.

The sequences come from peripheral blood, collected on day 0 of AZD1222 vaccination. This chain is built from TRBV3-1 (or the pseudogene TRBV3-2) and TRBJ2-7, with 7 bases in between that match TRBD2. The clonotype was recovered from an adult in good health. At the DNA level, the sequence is TGTGCCAGCAGCCCCTCATGGGGGGGGTCCTACGAGCAGTACTTC. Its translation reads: CASSPSWGGSYEQYF.